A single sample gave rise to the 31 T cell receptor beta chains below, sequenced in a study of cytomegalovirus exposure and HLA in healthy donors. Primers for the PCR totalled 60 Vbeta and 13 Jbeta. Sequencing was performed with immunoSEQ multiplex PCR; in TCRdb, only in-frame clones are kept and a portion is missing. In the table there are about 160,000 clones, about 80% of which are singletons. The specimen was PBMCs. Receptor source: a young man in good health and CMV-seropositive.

Here the CDR3 DNA reads TGTGCCAGCAGCTTAGTTCGCGGGGGCGGCACAGATACGCAGTATTTT. It codes for CASSLVRGGGTDTQYF. This sequence joins TRBV11-2 and TRBJ2-3; D might be TRBD2 (7 bases). Germline V gene lookup returns CDR1 SGHAT and CDR2 FQNNGV. V gave up 1 base and J gave up 1 base, with 12 bases separating them. This CDR3 spans 16 amino acids.

CDR3 sequence reads: CAWSVLGGPAGNTIYF. As DNA, the CDR3 is TGTGCCTGGAGTGTACTGGGGGGGCCGGCTGGAAACACCATATATTTT. V and J are TRBV30 and TRBJ1-3; TRBD1 is a possible D gene (6 bases). V shed 0 bases and J shed 2 bases, with 14 bases lying between them. CDR1 GTSNPN and CDR2 SVGIG come from the germline V gene (reference sequence). The CDR3 is made up of 16 amino acids.

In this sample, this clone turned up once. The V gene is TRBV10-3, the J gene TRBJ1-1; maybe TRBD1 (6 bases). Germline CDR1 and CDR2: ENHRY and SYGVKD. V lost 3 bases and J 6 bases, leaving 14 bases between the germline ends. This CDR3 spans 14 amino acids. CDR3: CAISEGPRGAEAFF. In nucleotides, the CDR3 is TGTGCCATCAGTGAAGGACCCAGGGGCGCTGAAGCTTTCTTT.

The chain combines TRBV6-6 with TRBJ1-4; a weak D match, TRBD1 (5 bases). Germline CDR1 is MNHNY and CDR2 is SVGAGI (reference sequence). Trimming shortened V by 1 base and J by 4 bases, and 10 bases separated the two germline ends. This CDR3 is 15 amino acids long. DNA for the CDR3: TGTGCCAGCAGTTACTACCAGGGAGGTAATGAAAAACTGTTTTTT. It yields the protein CASSYYQGGNEKLFF.

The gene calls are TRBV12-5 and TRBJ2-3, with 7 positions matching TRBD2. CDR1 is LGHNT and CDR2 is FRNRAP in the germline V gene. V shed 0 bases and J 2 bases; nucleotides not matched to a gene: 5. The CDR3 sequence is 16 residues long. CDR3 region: CASGLVGGGLTDTQYF. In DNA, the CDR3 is TGTGCTAGTGGTTTGGTTGGCGGGGGACTCACAGATACGCAGTATTTT. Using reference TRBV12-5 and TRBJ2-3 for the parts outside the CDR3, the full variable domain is DARVTQTPRHKVTEMGQEVTMRCQPILGHNTVFWYRQTMMQGLELLAYFRNRAPLDDSGMPKDRFSAEMPDATLATLKIQPSEPRDSAVYFCASGLVGGGLTDTQYFGPGTRLTVL.

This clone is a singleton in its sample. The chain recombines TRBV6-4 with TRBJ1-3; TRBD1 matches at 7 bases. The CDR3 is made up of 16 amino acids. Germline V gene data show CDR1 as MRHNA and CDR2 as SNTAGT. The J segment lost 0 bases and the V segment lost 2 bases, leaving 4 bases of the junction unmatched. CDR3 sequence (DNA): TGTGCCAGCAGTGACGGGACAGCGCGCTCTGGAAACACCATATATTTT. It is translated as CASSDGTARSGNTIYF.

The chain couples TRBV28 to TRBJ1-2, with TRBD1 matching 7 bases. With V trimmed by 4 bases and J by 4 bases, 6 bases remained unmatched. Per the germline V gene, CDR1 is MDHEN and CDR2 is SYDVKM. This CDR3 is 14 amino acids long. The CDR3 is CASSSEQGTYGYTF. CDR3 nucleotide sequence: TGTGCCAGCAGTTCCGAACAGGGGACCTATGGCTACACCTTC.

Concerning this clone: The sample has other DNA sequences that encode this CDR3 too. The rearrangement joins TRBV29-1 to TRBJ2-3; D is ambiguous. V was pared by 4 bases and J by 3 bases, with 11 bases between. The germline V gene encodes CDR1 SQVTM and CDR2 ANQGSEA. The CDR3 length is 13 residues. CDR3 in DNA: TGCAGCGTTGGCCGTAAGCTTACAGATACGCAGTATTTT. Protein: CSVGRKLTDTQYF.

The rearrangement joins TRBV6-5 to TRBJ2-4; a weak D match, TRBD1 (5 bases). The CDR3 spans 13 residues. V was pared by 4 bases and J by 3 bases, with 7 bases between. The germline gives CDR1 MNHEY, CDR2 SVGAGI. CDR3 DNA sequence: TGTGCCAGCAGTTCTCAGGGCAAAAACATTCAGTACTTC. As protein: CASSSQGKNIQYF.

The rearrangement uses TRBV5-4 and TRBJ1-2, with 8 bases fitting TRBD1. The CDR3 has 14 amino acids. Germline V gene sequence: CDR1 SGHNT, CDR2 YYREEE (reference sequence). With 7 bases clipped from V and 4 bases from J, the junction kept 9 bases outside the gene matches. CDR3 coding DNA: TGTGCCAGCGGCGGCAGGGGGCTAGGCTATGGCTACACCTTC. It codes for CASGGRGLGYGYTF.

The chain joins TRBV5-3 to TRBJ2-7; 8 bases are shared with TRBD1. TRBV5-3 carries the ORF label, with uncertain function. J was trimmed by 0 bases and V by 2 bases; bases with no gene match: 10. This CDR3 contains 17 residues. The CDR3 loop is CARSFWTGNTVSYEQYF. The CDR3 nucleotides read TGTGCCAGAAGCTTTTGGACAGGGAATACCGTCTCCTACGAGCAGTACTTC.

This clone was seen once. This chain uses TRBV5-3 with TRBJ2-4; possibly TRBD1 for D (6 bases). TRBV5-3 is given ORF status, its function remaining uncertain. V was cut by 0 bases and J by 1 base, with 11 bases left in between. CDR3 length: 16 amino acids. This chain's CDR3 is CARSLVGDMAKNIQYF. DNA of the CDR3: TGTGCCAGAAGCTTGGTTGGGGACATGGCCAAAAACATTCAGTACTTC.

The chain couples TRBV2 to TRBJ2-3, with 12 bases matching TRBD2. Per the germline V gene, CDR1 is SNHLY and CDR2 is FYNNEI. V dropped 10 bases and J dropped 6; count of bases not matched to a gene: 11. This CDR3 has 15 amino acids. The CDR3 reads CATERTSGAGDTQYF. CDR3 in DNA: TGTGCCACTGAAAGGACTAGCGGGGCTGGGGATACGCAGTATTTT.

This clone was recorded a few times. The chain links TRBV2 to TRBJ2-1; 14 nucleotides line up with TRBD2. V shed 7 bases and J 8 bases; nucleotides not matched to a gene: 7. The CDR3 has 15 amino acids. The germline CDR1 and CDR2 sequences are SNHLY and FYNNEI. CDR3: CASKGTSGGLDEQFF. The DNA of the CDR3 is TGTGCCAGCAAGGGGACTAGCGGGGGTCTCGATGAGCAGTTCTTC.

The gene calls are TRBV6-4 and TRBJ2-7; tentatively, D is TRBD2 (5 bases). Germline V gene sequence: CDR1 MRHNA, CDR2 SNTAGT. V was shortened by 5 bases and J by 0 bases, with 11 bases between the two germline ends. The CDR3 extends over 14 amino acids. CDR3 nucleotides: TGTGCCAGCAGTAGGACTGTAAGCTCCTACGAGCAGTACTTC. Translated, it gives CASSRTVSSYEQYF.

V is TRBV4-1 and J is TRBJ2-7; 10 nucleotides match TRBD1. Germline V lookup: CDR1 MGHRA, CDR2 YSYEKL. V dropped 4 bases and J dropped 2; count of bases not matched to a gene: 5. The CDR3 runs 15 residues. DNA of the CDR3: TGCGCCAGCAGCCGGGACAGGGGAGGCGCCTACGAGCAGTACTTC. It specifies CASSRDRGGAYEQYF.

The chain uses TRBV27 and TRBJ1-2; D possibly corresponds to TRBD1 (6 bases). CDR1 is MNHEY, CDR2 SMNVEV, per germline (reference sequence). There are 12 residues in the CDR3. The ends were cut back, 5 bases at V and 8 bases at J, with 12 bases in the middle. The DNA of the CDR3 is TGTGCCAGCAGTACGGGGGGCGTAGGCTACACCTTC. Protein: CASSTGGVGYTF.

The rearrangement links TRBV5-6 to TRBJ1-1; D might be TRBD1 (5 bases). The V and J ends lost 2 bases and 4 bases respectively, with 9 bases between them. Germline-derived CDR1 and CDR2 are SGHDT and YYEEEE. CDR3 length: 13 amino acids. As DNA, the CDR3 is TGTGCCAGCAGCTTCTACAGGTCCACTGAAGCTTTCTTT. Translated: CASSFYRSTEAFF.

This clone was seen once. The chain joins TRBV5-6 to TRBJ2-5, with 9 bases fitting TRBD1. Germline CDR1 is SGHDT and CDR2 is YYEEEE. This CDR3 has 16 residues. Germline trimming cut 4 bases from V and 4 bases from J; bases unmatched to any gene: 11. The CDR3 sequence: CASSGRDRVFRETQYF. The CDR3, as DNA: TGTGCCAGCAGCGGCCGGGACAGGGTCTTTCGAGAGACCCAGTACTTC. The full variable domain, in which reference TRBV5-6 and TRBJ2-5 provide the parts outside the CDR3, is DAGVTQSPTHLIKTRGQQVTLRCSPKSGHDTVSWYQQALGQGPQFIFQYYEEEERQRGNFPDRFSGHQFPNYSSELNVNALLLGDSALYLCASSGRDRVFRETQYFGPGTRLLVL.

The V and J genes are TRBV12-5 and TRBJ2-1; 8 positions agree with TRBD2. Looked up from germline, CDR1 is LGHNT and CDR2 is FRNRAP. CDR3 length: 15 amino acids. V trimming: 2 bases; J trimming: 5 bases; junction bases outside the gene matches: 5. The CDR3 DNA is TGTGCTAGTGGTTTGCGGGGGGGCGGCAACAATGAGCAGTTCTTC. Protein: CASGLRGGGNNEQFF.

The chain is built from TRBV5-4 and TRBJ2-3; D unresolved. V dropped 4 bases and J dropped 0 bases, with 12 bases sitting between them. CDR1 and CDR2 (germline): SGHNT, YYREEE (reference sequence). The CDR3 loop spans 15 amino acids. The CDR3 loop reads CASSPDFGSTDTQYF. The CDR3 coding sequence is TGTGCCAGCAGCCCGGATTTCGGGAGCACAGATACGCAGTATTTT.

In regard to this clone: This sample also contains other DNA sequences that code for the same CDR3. CDR3: CASSVAGSTDTQYF. CDR3 DNA: TGTGCCAGCAGCGTAGCAGGGAGCACAGATACGCAGTATTTT. The V and J genes are TRBV9 and TRBJ2-3; D might be TRBD1 (5 bases). V was clipped by 0 bases and J by 0 bases, with 5 bases between them. This CDR3 has 14 residues. Germline V gene data show CDR1 as SGDLS and CDR2 as YYNGEE.

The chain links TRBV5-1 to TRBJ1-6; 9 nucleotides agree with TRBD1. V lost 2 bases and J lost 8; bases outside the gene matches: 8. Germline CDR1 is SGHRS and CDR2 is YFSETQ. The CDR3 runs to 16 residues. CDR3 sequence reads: CASSLGGTGTYSPLHF. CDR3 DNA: TGCGCCAGCAGCTTAGGAGGGACAGGGACTTATTCACCCCTCCACTTT.

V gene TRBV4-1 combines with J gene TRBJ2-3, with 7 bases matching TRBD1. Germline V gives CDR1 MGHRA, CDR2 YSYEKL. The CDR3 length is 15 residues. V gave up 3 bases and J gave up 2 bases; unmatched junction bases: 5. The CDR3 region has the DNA TGCGCCAGCAGCCAGCTGGACAGGTCCACAGATACGCAGTATTTT. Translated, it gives CASSQLDRSTDTQYF.

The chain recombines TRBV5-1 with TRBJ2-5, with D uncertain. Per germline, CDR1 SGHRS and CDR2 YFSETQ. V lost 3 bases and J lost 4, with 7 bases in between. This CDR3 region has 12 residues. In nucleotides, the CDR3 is TGCGCCAGCAGCTCAGGAACAGAGACCCAGTACTTC. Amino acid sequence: CASSSGTETQYF.

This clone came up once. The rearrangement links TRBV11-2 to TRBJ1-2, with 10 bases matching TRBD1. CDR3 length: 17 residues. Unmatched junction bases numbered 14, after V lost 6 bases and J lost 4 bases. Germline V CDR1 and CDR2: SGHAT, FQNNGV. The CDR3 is CASRPLGQGRLLYGYTF. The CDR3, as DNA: TGTGCCAGCAGGCCCCTGGGACAGGGGAGGCTGCTCTATGGCTACACCTTC.

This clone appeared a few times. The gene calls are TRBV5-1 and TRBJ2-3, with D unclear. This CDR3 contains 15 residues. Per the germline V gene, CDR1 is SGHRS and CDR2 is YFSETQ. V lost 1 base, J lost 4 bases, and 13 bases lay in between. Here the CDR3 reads CASSLISASPDTQYF. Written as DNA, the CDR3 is TGCGCCAGCAGCTTGATTTCTGCTAGTCCAGATACGCAGTATTTT.

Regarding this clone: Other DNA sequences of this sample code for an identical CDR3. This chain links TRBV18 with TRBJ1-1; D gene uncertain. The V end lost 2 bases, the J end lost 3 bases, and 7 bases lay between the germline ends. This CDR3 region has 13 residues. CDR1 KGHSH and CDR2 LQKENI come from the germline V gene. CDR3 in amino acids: CASSPGRDTEAFF. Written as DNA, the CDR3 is TGTGCCAGCTCACCAGGGAGGGACACTGAAGCTTTCTTT.

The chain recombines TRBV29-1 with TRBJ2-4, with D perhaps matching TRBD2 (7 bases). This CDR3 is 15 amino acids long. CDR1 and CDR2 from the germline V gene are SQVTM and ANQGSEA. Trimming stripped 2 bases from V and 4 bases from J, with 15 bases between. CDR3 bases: TGCAGCGTTGAAAAGTGGGGGGGCTCGAAAAACATTCAGTACTTC. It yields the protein CSVEKWGGSKNIQYF.

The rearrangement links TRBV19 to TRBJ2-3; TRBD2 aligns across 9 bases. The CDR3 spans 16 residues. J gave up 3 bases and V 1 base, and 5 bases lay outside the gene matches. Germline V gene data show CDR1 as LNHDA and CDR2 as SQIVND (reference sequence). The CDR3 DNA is TGTGCCAGTAGTATAGGCCTAGCGGGGAGAACAGATACGCAGTATTTT. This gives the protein CASSIGLAGRTDTQYF.

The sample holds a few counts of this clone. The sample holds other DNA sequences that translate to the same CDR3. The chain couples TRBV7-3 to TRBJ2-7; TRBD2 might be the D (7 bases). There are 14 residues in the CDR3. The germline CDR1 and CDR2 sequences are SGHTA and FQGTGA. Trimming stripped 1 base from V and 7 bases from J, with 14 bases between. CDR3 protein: CASSLMGGPGEQYF. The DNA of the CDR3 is TGTGCCAGCAGCTTAATGGGGGGGCCGGGGGAGCAGTACTTC.